A single sample is the source of the 11 T cell receptor beta chains below, sequenced in a study of regulatory T cells in long-lasting Graves disease. Time point defined: newly diagnosed GD, antithyroid drugs for less than 3 months. There was RNA extracted from PBMCs, and the TCR library was made from it. According to the study, TCR beta libraries were built with iRepertoire HTBI primers and CDR3-region Arm-PCR. TCRdb used MiXCR to reprocess the multiplex PCR reads, holding one entry per CDR3 protein. The sample has about 560,000 distinct CDR3 sequences; around 15% are singletons. The data were also submitted as part of a second study, on T cells in Graves' hyperthyroidism and ophthalmopathy.

Sequencing used peripheral blood mononuclear cells (PBMCs), obtained at new diagnosis, from a patient treated with antithyroid drugs. The receptors were gathered from a man aged 18 to 30 with Graves disease.

This clonotype appeared once. The chain couples TRBV5-1 to TRBJ2-5; TRBD1 might be the D (5 bases). Trimming left V 7 bases short and J 5 bases short, with 18 bases between. The CDR3 spans 14 residues. The germline V gene encodes CDR1 SGHRS and CDR2 YFSETQ. Here the CDR3 reads CASAPTRTSETQYF. The DNA of the CDR3 is TGCGCCAGCGCCCCCACCAGGACATCCGAGACCCAGTACTTC. Complete variable domain (other parts from reference TRBV5-1 and TRBJ2-5): KAGVTQTPRYLIKTRGQQVTLSCSPISGHRSVSWYQQTPGQGLQFLFEYFSETQRNKGNFPGRFSGRQFSNSRSEMNVSTLELGDSALYLCASAPTRTSETQYFGPGTRLLVL.

The chain has TRBV10-3 and TRBJ2-7; maybe TRBD1 (6 bases). Between the trimmed V and J ends, which lost 7 bases and 2 bases, there was a span of 9 bases. Per germline, CDR1 ENHRY and CDR2 SYGVKD. The CDR3 is 12 residues long. The CDR3 here is CAITGDAYEQYF. CDR3 bases: TGTGCCATCACAGGGGACGCCTACGAGCAGTACTTC.

The sample holds a few counts of this clonotype. The CDR3 here is CASSLRGVGSYNEQFF. The CDR3 DNA follows: TGTGCCAGCAGCCTACGAGGTGTGGGCTCCTACAATGAGCAGTTCTTC. The chain recombines TRBV7-9 with TRBJ2-1, with no clear D. The V end lost 5 bases, the J end lost 0 bases, and 14 bases lay between the germline ends. The CDR3 extends over 16 amino acids. Germline assignment: CDR1 SEHNR and CDR2 FQNEAQ (reference sequence). The full variable domain, completed using reference TRBV7-9 and TRBJ2-1, is DTGVSQNPRHKITKRGQNVTFRCDPISEHNRLYWYRQTLGQGPEFLTYFQNEAQLEKSRLLSDRFSAERPKGSFSTLEIQRTEQGDSAMYLCASSLRGVGSYNEQFFGPGTRLTVL.

This clonotype was seen more than once but under ten times. This chain connects TRBV11-3 to TRBJ2-1; 8 positions agree with TRBD1. CDR1 SGHNT and CDR2 YENEEA come from the germline V gene. The CDR3 is made up of 17 amino acids. V dropped 1 base and J dropped 5; count of bases not matched to a gene: 10. CDR3 coding DNA: TGTGCCAGCAGCTTAGGACCGGGACAGGCTCCTAACAATGAGCAGTTCTTC. It yields the protein CASSLGPGQAPNNEQFF.

This chain uses TRBV2 with TRBJ2-1, with no clear D. The V and J ends lost 7 bases and 5 bases respectively, with 24 bases between them. The CDR3 length is 17 residues. Germline CDR1 SNHLY, CDR2 FYNNEI. The CDR3 DNA follows: TGTGCCAGCAATAGAGGATCTAGGGATATACCCAACAATGAGCAGTTCTTC. Its protein product is CASNRGSRDIPNNEQFF.

This clonotype was found many times. The CDR3 spells CASSPPAGGGNEQFF. The DNA of the CDR3 is TGTGCCAGCTCACCACCGGCAGGGGGAGGGAATGAGCAGTTCTTC. The rearrangement uses TRBV18 and TRBJ2-1; perhaps D is TRBD1 or TRBD2 (7 bases each). The CDR3 is made up of 15 amino acids. V was clipped by 0 bases and J by 7 bases, with 13 bases between them. Per germline, CDR1 KGHSH and CDR2 LQKENI.

Details on this clonotype: This CDR3 fails to terminate in the conserved phenylalanine or tryptophan, so it likely reflects a read error. V usage is TRBV5-4 and J usage is TRBJ1-3, with D unresolved. The germline V gene encodes CDR1 SGHNT and CDR2 YYREEE (reference sequence). The length of the CDR3 is 13 residues. Deletions cut 2 bases from V and 6 bases from J, with 9 bases between. The CDR3 loop is CASSFSAENTIYS. The DNA for the CDR3 is TGTGCCAGCAGCTTCTCGGCGGAAAACACCATATATTCT.

This clonotype was observed many times. V usage is TRBV28 and J usage is TRBJ2-1; no clear D. This CDR3 has 15 residues. CDR1 and CDR2 from the germline V gene are MDHEN and SYDVKM. Trimming stripped 6 bases from V and 1 base from J, with 13 bases between. The CDR3 loop reads CASSAGGWSYNEQFF. The CDR3 region has the DNA TGTGCCAGCAGCGCCGGTGGGTGGTCCTACAATGAGCAGTTCTTC.

The chain is built from TRBV4-1 and TRBJ1-1; D possibly corresponds to TRBD1 (5 bases). CDR1 MGHRA and CDR2 YSYEKL come from the germline V gene. V lost 2 bases and J lost 3, with 19 bases in between. This CDR3 has 17 amino acids. In DNA, the CDR3 is TGCGCCAGCAGCCAAATCCTCATAAGGGGCAGGGACACTGAAGCTTTCTTT. It is translated as CASSQILIRGRDTEAFF.

This clonotype has ten or more counts. The chain joins TRBV2 to TRBJ2-3, with 11 positions matching TRBD1. CDR1 SNHLY and CDR2 FYNNEI come from the germline V gene. CDR3 length: 14 amino acids. Unmatched junction bases numbered 1, after V lost 6 bases and J lost 2 bases. The CDR3 region is CASRGQGATDTQYF. CDR3 bases: TGTGCCAGCAGAGGACAGGGGGCCACAGATACGCAGTATTTT. The complete variable domain, with remaining parts taken from reference TRBV2 and TRBJ2-3, reads EPEVTQTPSHQVTQMGQEVILRCVPISNHLYFYWYRQILGQKVEFLVSFYNNEISEKSEIFDDQFSVERPDGSNFTLKIRSTKLEDSAMYFCASRGQGATDTQYFGPGTRLTVL.

The table lists this clonotype with many counts. Here the CDR3 reads CASSFTTSQDPDTQYF. Here the CDR3 DNA reads TGTGCCAGCAGCTTTACGACTAGCCAGGACCCAGATACGCAGTATTTT. The V and J genes are TRBV7-3 and TRBJ2-3; 7 nucleotides agree with TRBD2. In germline, CDR1 is SGHTA, CDR2 FQGTGA. V lost 3 bases to trimming and J lost 4 bases; unmatched junction nucleotides: 10. The CDR3 sequence is 16 residues long.